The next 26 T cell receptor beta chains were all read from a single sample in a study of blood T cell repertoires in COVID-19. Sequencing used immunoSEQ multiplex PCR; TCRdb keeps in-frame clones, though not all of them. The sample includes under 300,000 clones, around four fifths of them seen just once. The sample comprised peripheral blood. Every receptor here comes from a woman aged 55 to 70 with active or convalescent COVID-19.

The CDR3 coding sequence is TGCGCCAGCTCTCCGTGGGCGGGTGGAGAGACCCAGTACTTC. Amino acids: CASSPWAGGETQYF. The V and J genes are TRBV5-1 and TRBJ2-5, with TRBD2 as a possible D gene (5 bases). V lost 7 bases to trimming and J lost 4 bases, with 17 bases between them. Germline V gene lookup returns CDR1 SGHRS and CDR2 YFSETQ. This CDR3 contains 14 residues.

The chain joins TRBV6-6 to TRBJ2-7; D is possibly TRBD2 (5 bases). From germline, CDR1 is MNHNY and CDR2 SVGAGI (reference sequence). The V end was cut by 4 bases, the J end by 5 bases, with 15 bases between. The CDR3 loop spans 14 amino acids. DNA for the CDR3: TGTGCCAGCAGTTCTCAGGACTTCCAAGACGAGCAGTACTTC. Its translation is CASSSQDFQDEQYF.

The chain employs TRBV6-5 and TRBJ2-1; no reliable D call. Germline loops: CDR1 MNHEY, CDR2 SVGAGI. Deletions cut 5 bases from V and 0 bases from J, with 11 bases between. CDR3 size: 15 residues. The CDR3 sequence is CASSLSKSSYNEQFF. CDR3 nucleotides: TGTGCCAGCAGTCTCTCTAAGAGCTCCTACAATGAGCAGTTCTTC.

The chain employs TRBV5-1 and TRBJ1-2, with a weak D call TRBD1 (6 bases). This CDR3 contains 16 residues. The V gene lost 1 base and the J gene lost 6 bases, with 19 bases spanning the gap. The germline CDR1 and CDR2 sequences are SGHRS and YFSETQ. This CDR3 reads CASSLSVRTDSNGYTF. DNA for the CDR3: TGCGCCAGCAGCTTGTCGGTCCGGACGGACAGCAATGGCTACACCTTC.

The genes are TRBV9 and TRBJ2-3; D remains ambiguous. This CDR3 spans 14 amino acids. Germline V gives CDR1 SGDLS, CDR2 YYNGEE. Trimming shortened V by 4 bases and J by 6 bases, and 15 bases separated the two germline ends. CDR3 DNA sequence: TGTGCCAGCAGCCCGTTGACGTCCGGGGATACGCAGTATTTT. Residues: CASSPLTSGDTQYF.

The CDR3 sequence: CASNSRGRATNEKLFF. In nucleotides, the CDR3 is TGTGCCAGCAATAGTAGGGGCCGAGCAACTAATGAAAAACTGTTTTTT. The chain is built from TRBV28 and TRBJ1-4; TRBD1 is a possible D gene (5 bases). Germline CDR1 is MDHEN and CDR2 is SYDVKM. The CDR3 covers 16 residues. The V end lost 7 bases, the J end lost 0 bases, and 15 bases lay between the germline ends.

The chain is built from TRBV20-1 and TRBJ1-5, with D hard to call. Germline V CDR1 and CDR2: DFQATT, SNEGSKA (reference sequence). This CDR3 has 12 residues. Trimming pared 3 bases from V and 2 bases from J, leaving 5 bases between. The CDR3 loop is CSASPGNQPQHF. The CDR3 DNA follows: TGCAGTGCTAGTCCCGGCAATCAGCCCCAGCATTTT.

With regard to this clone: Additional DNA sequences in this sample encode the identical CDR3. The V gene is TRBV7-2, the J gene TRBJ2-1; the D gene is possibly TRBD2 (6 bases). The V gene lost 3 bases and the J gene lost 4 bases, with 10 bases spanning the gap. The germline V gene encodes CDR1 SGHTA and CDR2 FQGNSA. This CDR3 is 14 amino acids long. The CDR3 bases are TGTGCCAGCAGCTTGGCCGGGGGATACAATGAGCAGTTCTTC. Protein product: CASSLAGGYNEQFF. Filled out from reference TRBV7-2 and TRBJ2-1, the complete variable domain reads GAGVSQSPSNKVTEKGKDVELRCDPISGHTALYWYRQSLGQGLEFLIYFQGNSAPDKSGLPSDRFSAERTGGSVSTLTIQRTQQEDSAVYLCASSLAGGYNEQFFGPGTRLTVL.

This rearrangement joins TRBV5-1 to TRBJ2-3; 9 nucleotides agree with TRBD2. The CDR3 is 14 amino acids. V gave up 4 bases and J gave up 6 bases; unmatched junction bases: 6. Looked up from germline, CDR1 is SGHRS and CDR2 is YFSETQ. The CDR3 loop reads CASSPRTSVDTQYF. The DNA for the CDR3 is TGCGCCAGCAGCCCAAGGACTAGCGTGGATACGCAGTATTTT.

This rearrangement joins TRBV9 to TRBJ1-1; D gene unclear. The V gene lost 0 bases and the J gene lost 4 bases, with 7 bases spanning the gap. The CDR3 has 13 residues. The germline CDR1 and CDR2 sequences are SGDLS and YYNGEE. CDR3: CASSVAGFTEAFF. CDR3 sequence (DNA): TGTGCCAGCAGCGTAGCAGGATTCACTGAAGCTTTCTTT. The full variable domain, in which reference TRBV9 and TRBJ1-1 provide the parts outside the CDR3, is DSGVTQTPKHLITATGQRVTLRCSPRSGDLSVYWYQQSLDQGLQFLIQYYNGEERAKGNILERFSAQQFPDLHSELNLSSLELGDSALYFCASSVAGFTEAFFGQGTRLTVV.

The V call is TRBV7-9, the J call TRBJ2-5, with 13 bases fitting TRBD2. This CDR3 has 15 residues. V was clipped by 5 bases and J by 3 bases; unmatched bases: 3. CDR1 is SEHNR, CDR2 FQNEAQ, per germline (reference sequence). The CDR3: CASSRGLAGEETQYF. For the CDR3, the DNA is TGTGCCAGCAGCCGAGGACTAGCGGGAGAAGAGACCCAGTACTTC.

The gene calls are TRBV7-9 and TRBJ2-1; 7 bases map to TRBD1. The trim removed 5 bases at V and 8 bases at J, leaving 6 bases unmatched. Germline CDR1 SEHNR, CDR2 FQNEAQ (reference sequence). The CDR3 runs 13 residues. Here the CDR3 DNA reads TGTGCCAGCAGCGCCACAGGGGCCGATGAGCAGTTCTTC. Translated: CASSATGADEQFF.

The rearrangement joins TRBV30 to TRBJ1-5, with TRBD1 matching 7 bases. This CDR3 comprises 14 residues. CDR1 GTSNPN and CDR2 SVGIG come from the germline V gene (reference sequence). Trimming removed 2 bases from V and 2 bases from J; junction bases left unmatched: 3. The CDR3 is CAWSRQGGNQPQHF. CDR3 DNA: TGTGCCTGGAGTCGACAGGGTGGCAATCAGCCCCAGCATTTT.

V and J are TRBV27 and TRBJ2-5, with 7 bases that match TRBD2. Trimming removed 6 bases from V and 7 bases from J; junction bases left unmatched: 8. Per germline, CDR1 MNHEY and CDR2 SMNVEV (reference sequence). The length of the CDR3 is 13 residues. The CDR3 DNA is TGTGCCAGCAGCTTCACTAGCGCCGGGACCCAGTACTTC. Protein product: CASSFTSAGTQYF.

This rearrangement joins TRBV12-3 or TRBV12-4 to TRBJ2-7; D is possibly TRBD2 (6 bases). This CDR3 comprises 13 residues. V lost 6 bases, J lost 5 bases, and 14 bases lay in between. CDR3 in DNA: TGTGCCAGCAGCCATGGAGGGGAGCACGAGCAGTACGTC. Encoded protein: CASSHGGEHEQYV.

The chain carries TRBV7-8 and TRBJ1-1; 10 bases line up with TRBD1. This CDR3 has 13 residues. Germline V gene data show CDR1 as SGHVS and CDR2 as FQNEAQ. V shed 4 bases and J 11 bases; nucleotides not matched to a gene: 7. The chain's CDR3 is CASSSDRGRVAFF. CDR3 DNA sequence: TGTGCCAGCAGCTCGGACAGGGGGAGGGTGGCTTTCTTT.

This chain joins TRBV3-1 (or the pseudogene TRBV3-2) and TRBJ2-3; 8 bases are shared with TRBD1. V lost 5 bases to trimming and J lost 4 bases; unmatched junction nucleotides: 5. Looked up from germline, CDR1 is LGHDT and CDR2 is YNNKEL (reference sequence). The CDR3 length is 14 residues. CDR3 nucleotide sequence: TGTGCCAGCAGCGGGACAGGTACTGCAGATACGCAGTATTTT. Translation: CASSGTGTADTQYF.

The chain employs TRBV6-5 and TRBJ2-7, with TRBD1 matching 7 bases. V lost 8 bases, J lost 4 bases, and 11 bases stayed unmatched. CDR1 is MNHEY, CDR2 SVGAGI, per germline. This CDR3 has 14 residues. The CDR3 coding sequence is TGTGCCAGCCGCACGAACAGGGGAAATTACGAGCAGTACTTC. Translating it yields CASRTNRGNYEQYF.

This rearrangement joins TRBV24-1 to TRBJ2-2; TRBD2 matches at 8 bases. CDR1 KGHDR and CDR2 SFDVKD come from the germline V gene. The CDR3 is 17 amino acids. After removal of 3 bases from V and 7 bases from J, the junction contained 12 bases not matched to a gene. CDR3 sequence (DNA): TGTGCCACCAGTGATATCCCGGGAGGGCGAAATCTCGGGGAGCTGTTTTTT. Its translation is CATSDIPGGRNLGELFF.

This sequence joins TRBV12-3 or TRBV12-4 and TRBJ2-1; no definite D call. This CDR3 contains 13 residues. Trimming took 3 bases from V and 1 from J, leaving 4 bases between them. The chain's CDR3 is CASSFTSYNEQFF. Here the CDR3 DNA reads TGTGCCAGCAGTTTTACATCCTACAATGAGCAGTTCTTC.

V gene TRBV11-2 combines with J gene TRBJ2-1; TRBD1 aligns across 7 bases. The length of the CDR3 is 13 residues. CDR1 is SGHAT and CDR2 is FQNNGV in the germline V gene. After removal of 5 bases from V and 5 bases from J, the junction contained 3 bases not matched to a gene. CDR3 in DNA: TGTGCCAGCAGCCATGGGACAGACAATGAGCAGTTCTTC. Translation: CASSHGTDNEQFF.

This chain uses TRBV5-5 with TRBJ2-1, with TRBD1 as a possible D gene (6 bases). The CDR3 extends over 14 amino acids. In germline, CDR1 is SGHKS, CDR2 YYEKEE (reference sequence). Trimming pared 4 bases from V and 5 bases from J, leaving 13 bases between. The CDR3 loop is CASSPLDRNNEQFF. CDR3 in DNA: TGTGCCAGCAGCCCCTTGGACAGAAACAATGAGCAGTTCTTC.

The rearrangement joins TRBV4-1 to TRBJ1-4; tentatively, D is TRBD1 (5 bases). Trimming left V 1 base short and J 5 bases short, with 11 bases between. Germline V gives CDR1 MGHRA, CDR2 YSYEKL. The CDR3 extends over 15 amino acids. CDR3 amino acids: CASSQVVGRNEKLFF. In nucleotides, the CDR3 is TGCGCCAGCAGCCAAGTAGTGGGGCGGAATGAAAAACTGTTTTTT.

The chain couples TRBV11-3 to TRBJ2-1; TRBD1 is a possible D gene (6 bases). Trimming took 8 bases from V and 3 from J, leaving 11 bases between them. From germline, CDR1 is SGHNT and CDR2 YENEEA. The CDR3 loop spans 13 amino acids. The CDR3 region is CASVKGGYNEQFF. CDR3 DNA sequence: TGTGCCAGCGTCAAAGGGGGCTACAATGAGCAGTTCTTC.

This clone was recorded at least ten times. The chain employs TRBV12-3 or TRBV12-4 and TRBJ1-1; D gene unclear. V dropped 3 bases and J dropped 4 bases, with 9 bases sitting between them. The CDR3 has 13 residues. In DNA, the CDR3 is TGTGCCAGCAGTTTTGCCCCGGGCACTGAAGCTTTCTTT. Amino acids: CASSFAPGTEAFF.

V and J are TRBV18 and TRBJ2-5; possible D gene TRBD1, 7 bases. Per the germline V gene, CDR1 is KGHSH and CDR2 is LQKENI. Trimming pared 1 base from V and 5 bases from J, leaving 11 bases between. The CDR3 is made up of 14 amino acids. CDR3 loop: CASSPQQGRETQYF. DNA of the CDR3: TGTGCCAGCTCACCACAACAGGGGAGGGAGACCCAGTACTTC.